This TCR beta chain was observed in a study of cytomegalovirus exposure and HLA in healthy donors. Study results and caveats: Three of the chains that were CMV-associated were confirmed in vitro to be specific for CMV antigens.

The CDR3 totals 16 residues. Germline-derived CDR1 and CDR2 are SGHRS and YFSETQ. V was pared by 0 bases and J by 10 bases, with 9 bases of the junction left unmatched. The PCR used 60 Vbeta and 13 Jbeta primers. Sequencing was performed with immunoSEQ multiplex PCR; in TCRdb, only in-frame clones are kept and a portion is missing. The data show over 70,000 clones, about 80% seen once. Notes on this clone: Its antigen remains unidentified.

The receptor's source is a man over 45 in good health and CMV-seropositive. The specimen sequenced was PBMCs. V is TRBV5-1 and J is TRBJ1-6; TRBD1 matches at 8 bases. The CDR3: CASSLDPGQASSPLHF. The CDR3 nucleotides read TGCGCCAGCAGCTTGGATCCGGGACAGGCCTCCTCACCCCTCCACTTT.